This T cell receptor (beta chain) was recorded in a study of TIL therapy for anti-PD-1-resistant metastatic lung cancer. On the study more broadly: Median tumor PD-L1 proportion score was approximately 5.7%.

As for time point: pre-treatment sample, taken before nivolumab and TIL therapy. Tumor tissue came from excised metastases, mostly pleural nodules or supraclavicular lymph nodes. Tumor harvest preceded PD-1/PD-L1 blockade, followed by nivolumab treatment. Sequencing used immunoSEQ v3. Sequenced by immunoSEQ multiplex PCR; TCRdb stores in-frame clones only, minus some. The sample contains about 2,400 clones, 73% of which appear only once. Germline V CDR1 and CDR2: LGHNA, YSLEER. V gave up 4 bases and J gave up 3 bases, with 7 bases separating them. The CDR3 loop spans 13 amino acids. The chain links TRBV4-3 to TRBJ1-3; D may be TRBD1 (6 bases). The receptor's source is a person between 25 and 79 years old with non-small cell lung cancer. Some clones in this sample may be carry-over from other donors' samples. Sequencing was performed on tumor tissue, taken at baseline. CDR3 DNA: TGCGCCAGCAGCCCGACAGGTGGAAACACCATATATTTT. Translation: CASSPTGGNTIYF.